Listed here are 20 T cell receptor beta chains from one sample, sequenced in a study of blood T cell repertoires in COVID-19. Sequencing was performed with immunoSEQ multiplex PCR; in TCRdb, only in-frame clones are kept and a portion is missing. The table has 200,000 to 300,000 clones, around 87% seen once; the top ten hold more than 1.3%. The source material was peripheral blood. The receptors were sampled from a woman in her thirties or forties who had recovered from COVID-19.

The genes are TRBV7-2 and TRBJ1-4; D might be TRBD1 (5 bases). This CDR3 spans 13 amino acids. Trimming pared 4 bases from V and 8 bases from J, leaving 11 bases between. Germline V gives CDR1 SGHTA, CDR2 FQGNSA. In nucleotides, the CDR3 is TGTGCCAGCAGCTACGGACAAACGGAAAAACTGTTTTTT. Protein sequence: CASSYGQTEKLFF.

DNA for the CDR3: TGTGCCAGTAACTCGCCGGGAGATCCCTCTGGGGCCAACGTCCTGACTTTC. Encoded protein: CASNSPGDPSGANVLTF. This chain connects TRBV19 to TRBJ2-6; maybe TRBD2 (6 bases). The CDR3 has 17 amino acids. Per germline, CDR1 LNHDA and CDR2 SQIVND (reference sequence). Trimming took 7 bases from V and 0 from J, leaving 16 bases between them.

The chain combines TRBV9 with TRBJ1-5; no firm D call. Germline V gene sequence: CDR1 SGDLS, CDR2 YYNGEE. Between the trimmed V and J ends, which lost 0 bases and 7 bases, there was a span of 11 bases. The CDR3 spans 14 residues. CDR3 DNA: TGTGCCAGCAGCGTAGACCCGGGTCACCAGCCCCAGCATTTT. Protein product: CASSVDPGHQPQHF.

The rearrangement joins TRBV12-3 or TRBV12-4 to TRBJ1-2; maybe TRBD1 (5 bases). V lost 6 bases and J 5 bases, leaving 10 bases between the germline ends. This CDR3 has 12 amino acids. CDR3 in amino acids: CASSPKGYGYTF. For the CDR3, the DNA is TGTGCCAGCAGCCCAAAGGGGTATGGCTACACCTTC.

The CDR3 sequence: CAISESTSSGARGTQYF. CDR3 in DNA: TGTGCCATCAGTGAGTCGACGTCTAGCGGGGCCCGCGGGACCCAGTACTTC. The V gene is TRBV10-3, the J gene TRBJ2-5, with 9 bases identical to TRBD2. CDR3 length: 17 residues. After removal of 0 bases from V and 7 bases from J, the junction contained 12 bases not matched to a gene. In germline, CDR1 is ENHRY, CDR2 SYGVKD.

J is TRBJ1-1 and V is TRBV9; possible D gene TRBD1, 6 bases. Germline V gene data show CDR1 as SGDLS and CDR2 as YYNGEE. Trimming left V 4 bases short and J 5 bases short, with 15 bases between. The CDR3 consists of 14 residues. The CDR3 spells CASSRQDRGTEAFF. Here the CDR3 DNA reads TGTGCCAGCAGCCGACAGGACAGAGGAACTGAAGCTTTCTTT.

The chain joins TRBV3-1 (or the pseudogene TRBV3-2) to TRBJ1-2; tentatively, D is TRBD1 (6 bases). CDR1 is LGHDT and CDR2 is YNNKEL in the germline V gene (reference sequence). The CDR3 contains 16 residues. Trimming took 4 bases from V and 3 from J, leaving 18 bases between them. The CDR3 sequence is CASSLGGARQDYGYTF. CDR3 nucleotide sequence: TGTGCCAGCAGCCTAGGGGGGGCCCGACAGGACTATGGCTACACCTTC.

The J gene is TRBJ1-5, the V gene TRBV7-6, with 10 bases identical to TRBD1. The CDR3 spans 15 residues. Per the germline V gene, CDR1 is SGHVS and CDR2 is FNYEAQ. V shed 5 bases, J shed 4 bases, and the junction held 5 bases outside the gene matches. The CDR3 reads CASSPGTGENQPQHF. The CDR3 DNA reads as TGTGCCAGCAGCCCCGGGACAGGGGAAAATCAGCCCCAGCATTTT.

The chain combines TRBV4-1 with TRBJ2-7; tentative D call: TRBD2 (7 bases). CDR3 length: 16 amino acids. The germline V gene has CDR1 MGHRA and CDR2 YSYEKL. V shed 4 bases and J shed 5 bases, with 21 bases lying between them. The CDR3 is CASSPLIRGAGDEQYF. CDR3 DNA: TGCGCCAGCAGCCCCTTAATTCGGGGGGCTGGAGACGAGCAGTACTTC.

This clone was observed once. Other DNA sequences in this specimen translate into the identical CDR3. This chain uses TRBV5-1 with TRBJ1-2, with 10 bases lining up with TRBD1. The V segment lost 4 bases and the J segment 3 bases; nucleotides outside the gene matches: 3. Germline V gives CDR1 SGHRS, CDR2 YFSETQ. The CDR3 runs 14 residues. The CDR3, as DNA: TGCGCCAGCAGCCCCGGGACAGGGGACTATGGCTACACCTTC. It translates to CASSPGTGDYGYTF.

The chain has TRBV7-2 and TRBJ1-2; no reliable D call. V lost 1 base and J 7 bases, leaving 10 bases between the germline ends. Germline V gives CDR1 SGHTA, CDR2 FQGNSA. CDR3 length: 13 residues. Here the CDR3 reads CASSLGGSFGYTF. Written as DNA, the CDR3 is TGTGCCAGCAGCTTAGGAGGGAGCTTTGGCTACACCTTC.

This clone was counted a single time. For the CDR3, the DNA is TGTGCCAGCAGCTTAGGTTCACTGAGCTCTGGAAACACCATATATTTT. Amino acids: CASSLGSLSSGNTIYF. This rearrangement joins TRBV7-9 to TRBJ1-3; D uncertain. The CDR3 is 16 amino acids. The V gene's germline CDR1 is SEHNR and CDR2 FQNEAQ (reference sequence). V was clipped by 1 base and J by 0 bases, with 10 bases between them.

The chain employs TRBV6-1 and TRBJ2-4; D may be TRBD1 (5 bases). The CDR3 contains 16 residues. Trimming took off 8 bases at V and 0 bases at J, with 17 bases between the two ends. The germline V gene has CDR1 MNHNS and CDR2 SASEGT. In DNA, the CDR3 is TGTGCCAGCTGTGGACCAGACACAGGAGCCAAAAACATTCAGTACTTC. This translates into CASCGPDTGAKNIQYF.

This clone was recorded once. The rearrangement uses TRBV6-5 and TRBJ2-1, with 8 bases that match TRBD2. The germline V gene has CDR1 MNHEY and CDR2 SVGAGI. With 1 base clipped from V and 6 bases from J, the junction kept 5 bases outside the gene matches. The CDR3 extends over 15 amino acids. The CDR3 loop is CASSYLPGGINEQFF. Here the CDR3 DNA reads TGTGCCAGCAGTTACTTGCCGGGGGGGATCAATGAGCAGTTCTTC.

The chain employs TRBV5-1 and TRBJ1-6; no clear D. CDR3 length equals 14 residues. Deletions cut 0 bases from V and 5 bases from J, with 6 bases between. The germline V gene has CDR1 SGHRS and CDR2 YFSETQ. This CDR3 reads CASSLAQNNSPLHF. CDR3 DNA: TGCGCCAGCAGCTTGGCACAGAATAATTCACCCCTCCACTTT.

V gene TRBV7-2 combines with J gene TRBJ2-7, with 8 bases fitting TRBD2. This CDR3 has 16 residues. Germline loops: CDR1 SGHTA, CDR2 FQGNSA. V gave up 6 bases and J gave up 1 base; unmatched junction bases: 11. In DNA form, the CDR3 reads TGTGCCAGCAGGGGGTTAGGGCTAGCGGGTTCCTACGAGCAGTACTTC. Translation gives CASRGLGLAGSYEQYF.

Written as DNA, the CDR3 is TGTGCCAGCAGCCACGGACTAGCCATCCACGAGCAGTACTTC. Its protein is CASSHGLAIHEQYF. V is TRBV7-9 and J is TRBJ2-7; 8 nucleotides line up with TRBD2. Germline lookup yields CDR1 SEHNR and CDR2 FQNEAQ (reference sequence). V was pared by 5 bases and J by 5 bases, with 8 bases of the junction left unmatched. The CDR3 has 14 amino acids. The variable domain in full, with the rest retrieved from reference TRBV7-9 and TRBJ2-7, is DTGVSQNPRHKITKRGQNVTFRCDPISEHNRLYWYRQTLGQGPEFLTYFQNEAQLEKSRLLSDRFSAERPKGSFSTLEIQRTEQGDSAMYLCASSHGLAIHEQYFGPGTRLTVT.

This chain uses TRBV7-9 with TRBJ2-7, with TRBD1 matching over 8 bases. CDR3 size: 13 residues. The trim removed 5 bases at V and 5 bases at J, leaving 5 bases unmatched. The germline V gene encodes CDR1 SEHNR and CDR2 FQNEAQ (reference sequence). In DNA, the CDR3 is TGTGCCAGCAGCCCACCAGGGGGCCACGAGCAGTACTTC. Amino acids: CASSPPGGHEQYF.

The chain joins TRBV19 to TRBJ1-1, with a tentative D call TRBD1 (5 bases). The V gene lost 1 base and the J gene lost 2 bases, with 11 bases spanning the gap. CDR1 and CDR2 from the germline V gene are LNHDA and SQIVND (reference sequence). This CDR3 has 15 residues. The CDR3 sequence: CASSIVQDGNTEAFF. The CDR3 bases are TGTGCCAGTAGTATAGTACAGGACGGTAACACTGAAGCTTTCTTT.

The chain couples TRBV30 to TRBJ1-2; possibly TRBD1 for D (6 bases). Germline assignment: CDR1 GTSNPN and CDR2 SVGIG (reference sequence). This CDR3 is 15 amino acids long. The V end was cut by 0 bases, the J end by 3 bases, with 14 bases between. DNA of the CDR3: TGTGCCTGGAGTGTACGGGGGGCGGGAGACTATGGCTACACCTTC. Its protein is CAWSVRGAGDYGYTF.